This TCR beta chain was observed in a study of T cell clusters in autoimmune cytopenias. Whole-study findings and limits: Compared with active autoimmune hepatitis patients, healthy donors showed about 3-fold more exclusive TRB clusters. Primary autoimmune cytopenia patients seemingly lacked the physiological T cell clusters found in healthy donors.

This CDR3 comprises 14 residues. Germline V CDR1 and CDR2: SGHDT, YYEEEE. TRB rearrangements were amplified by touch-down multiplex PCR with mixed TRB-A/B primers. After re-calling the multiplex PCR reads, TCRdb lists one entry per CDR3 protein, DNA absent. This table lists more than 4,500 distinct CDR3 sequences. Some 40,000 genome equivalents of blood DNA were amplified for TRB. With regard to this clonotype: Antigen: not known.

These data were likewise used in another study, on T cell repertoires in aging, cancer and after chemotherapy.

J is TRBJ1-2 and V is TRBV5-6; TCRdb picks TRBD1, but there is no DNA to check that call. The source of this sequence is a human donor in good health. Sequencing was carried out using peripheral blood. CDR3 residues: CASSAQTGSYGYTF.